The text below deals with one T cell receptor (beta chain). In the original processing: Estimated nucleated cell counts came from reference gene primer amplification. This table comes from immunoSEQ multiplex PCR, and its TCRdb copy is limited to in-frame clones, with some not included. Clone size and the V and J calls come from that table; the DNA yielded D and trimming. Of tens of thousands of clones listed, more than 85% were seen once; the top ten hold around 35%. The data belong to a study of blood T cell repertoires in COVID-19. Study context: Donors in the United States, Italy and Spain gave samples during acute or convalescent COVID-19. The cDNA or gDNA used as material had been derived from T cells, B-cell-depleted T cells, or PBMCs.

Germline-derived CDR1 and CDR2 are KGHDR and SFDVKD. The CDR3 runs to 15 residues. Deletions cut 7 bases from V and 2 bases from J, with 14 bases between. Specimen: peripheral blood. The sequence derives from a man in his sixties with active or convalescent COVID-19. This chain uses TRBV24-1 with TRBJ1-5; TRBD1 might be the D (5 bases). The CDR3 region has the DNA TGTGCCACCAGGGATGGCCAGGGCGGCAATCAGCCCCAGCATTTT. As protein: CATRDGQGGNQPQHF.